A single sample gave rise to the 2 T cell receptor beta chains below, sequenced in a study of CD8 T cells in ankylosing spondylitis. TCRdb passed the 5' RACE reads through MiXCR, listing each CDR3 protein once. In the table there are some 250,000 distinct CDR3 sequences, under 30% of which are singletons. Sequences were obtained from blood, either unsorted or a sorted T cell fraction (not recorded which). The receptors were sampled from a male donor with ankylosing spondylitis or in good health (not recorded which).

This clonotype came up many times. V gene TRBV20-1 combines with J gene TRBJ1-4; maybe TRBD1 (5 bases). V lost 1 base and J 8 bases, leaving 14 bases between the germline ends. This CDR3 has 14 residues. Per germline, CDR1 DFQATT and CDR2 SNEGSKA (reference sequence). This CDR3 reads CSARGLGDWEKLFF. The CDR3 region has the DNA TGCAGTGCTAGAGGTCTGGGGGATTGGGAAAAACTGTTTTTT.

This clonotype was observed a handful of times. The gene calls are TRBV12-3 or TRBV12-4 and TRBJ1-2; 10 bases map to TRBD1. J lost 7 bases, V lost 8 bases, and 7 bases had no gene match. The CDR3 runs to 13 residues. The CDR3 nucleotides read TGTGCCAGCCGGGACAGGGGAGAGGGTGGCTACACCTTC. Its translation: CASRDRGEGGYTF.